The rows below give T cell receptor beta chains drawn from one sample of a study of T cell responses to AZD1222 COVID-19 vaccine. Assay used: immunoSEQ multiplex PCR; TCRdb lists only in-frame clones, some missing. There are 150,000 to 200,000 clones in the sample; 75% to 90% occur only once, and 4.3% lies in the top ten. The specimen was peripheral blood, collected 28 days after the second dose of the MenACWY control vaccine. These receptor sequences come from an adult who received the MenACWY meningococcal vaccine as a control. CDR3s include the opening cysteine and the closing phenylalanine or tryptophan. Fields, in order: clone size, D gene, CDR3 length, V gene, J gene, CDR3 protein, CDR3 DNA. A D gene is named only where the DNA matches it firmly. Rows give clone size only sometimes, using once, few, many, or a class for an expanded clone.

NA	NA	11	TRBV18	TRBJ2-7	CASSPGDEQYF	TGTGCCAGCTCCCCGGGCGACGAGCAGTACTTC
NA	TRBD2	18	TRBV7-8	TRBJ2-1	CASSLWTSLPIAYNEQFF	TGTGCCAGCAGCTTATGGACTAGCCTTCCGATTGCCTACAATGAGCAGTTCTTC
NA	NA	12	TRBV12-3/TRBV12-4	TRBJ1-1	CASSFEETEAFF	TGTGCCAGCAGTTTTGAGGAGACTGAAGCTTTCTTT
NA	TRBD1	13	TRBV19	TRBJ1-5	CASQGAGNQPQHF	TGTGCCAGCCAGGGGGCTGGCAATCAGCCCCAGCATTTT
NA	NA	13	TRBV5-4	TRBJ2-2	CAIQAGNTGELFF	TGTGCCATCCAAGCGGGGAACACCGGGGAGCTGTTTTTT
NA	TRBD1	13	TRBV2	TRBJ1-2	CASSGQGLSGYTF	TGTGCCAGCAGTGGACAGGGGTTATCTGGCTACACCTTC
NA	NA	15	TRBV6-1	TRBJ2-5	CASSEDGYSQETQYF	TGTGCCAGCAGTGAAGATGGTTACAGCCAAGAGACCCAGTACTTC
NA	TRBD1	15	TRBV4-3	TRBJ2-3	CASSPHRGGTDTQYF	TGCGCCAGCAGCCCTCACAGGGGTGGCACAGATACGCAGTATTTT
NA	TRBD1	17	TRBV4-1	TRBJ2-1	CASSQGRVGQTNNEQFF	TGCGCCAGCAGCCAGGGTCGGGTGGGACAGACTAACAATGAGCAGTTCTTC
NA	NA	13	TRBV11-2	TRBJ2-5	CASSLEAWETQYF	TGTGCCAGCAGCTTAGAGGCATGGGAGACCCAGTACTTC
NA	TRBD1	15	TRBV6-2/TRBV6-3	TRBJ2-7	CASSYGTGEIGEQYF	TGTGCCAGCAGTTACGGTACAGGGGAAATCGGCGAGCAGTACTTC
NA	NA	16	TRBV24-1	TRBJ2-6	CATSDITGSGANVLTF	TGTGCCACCAGTGATATCACAGGGAGCGGGGCCAACGTCCTGACTTTC
NA	NA	14	TRBV9	TRBJ2-7	CASSAAGGSYEQYF	TGTGCCAGCAGCGCCGCCGGGGGCTCCTACGAGCAGTACTTC
NA	NA	16	TRBV4-1	TRBJ1-6	CASSQEAVKLDSPLHF	TGCGCCAGCAGCCAAGAAGCAGTAAAGCTCGATTCACCCCTCCACTTT
NA	NA	13	TRBV14	TRBJ1-2	CASSRLQADGYTF	TGTGCCAGCAGCCGTTTACAGGCAGATGGCTACACCTTC
NA	NA	11	TRBV28	TRBJ1-6	CASSSGSPLHF	TGTGCCAGCAGTTCAGGTTCACCCCTCCACTTT
NA	NA	16	TRBV7-8	TRBJ2-5	CASRPSSGRDQETQYF	TGTGCCAGCAGACCCAGCTCAGGCAGGGACCAAGAGACCCAGTACTTC
NA	NA	14	TRBV19	TRBJ1-5	CASSISSGHQPQHF	TGTGCCAGTAGTATAAGTTCGGGACATCAGCCCCAGCATTTT
NA	NA	16	TRBV6-6	TRBJ2-3	CASSLTLRRDTDTQYF	TGTGCCAGCAGTTTGACCCTTCGGAGGGACACAGATACGCAGTATTTT
NA	NA	12	TRBV7-2	TRBJ2-1	CASSPWETEQFF	TGTGCCAGCAGCCCGTGGGAGACCGAGCAGTTCTTC
NA	NA	12	TRBV3-1/TRBV3-2	TRBJ1-1	CASSQGGLEAFF	TGTGCCAGCAGCCAAGGGGGGCTTGAAGCTTTCTTT
once	TRBD2	18	TRBV4-3	TRBJ2-6	CASSQDPSGSSGANVLTF	TGCGCCAGCAGCCAAGATCCTAGCGGGAGCTCTGGGGCCAACGTCCTGACTTTC
NA	NA	14	TRBV27	TRBJ2-1	CASSDLPTYNEQFF	TGTGCCAGCAGCGACTTGCCCACCTACAATGAGCAGTTCTTC
NA	TRBD1	15	TRBV11-2	TRBJ1-1	CASSSGQGARGEVFF	TGTGCCAGCAGCTCGGGACAGGGGGCCCGCGGTGAGGTTTTCTTT